This T cell receptor (beta chain) was found in a study of naive and memory T cell subsets (dated by TCRdb to the late 2010s). Regarding the study in general: An open-source, UMI-based TCR alpha and beta sequencing pipeline was applied to sorted naive and memory peripheral blood T cell subsets. IgG serology results and the functional CMV T cell responses were in complete agreement. RNA was DNase-treated and reverse transcribed with TCR constant-region primers, mostly using SuperScript III. The paper as a whole reports these results and caveats: Following error correction, more than 85% of naive TCR sequences occurred only once, which made naive abundance distributions much steeper than those of memory subsets. In both CD4 and CD8 cells, a rise in Gini index and a fall in Shannon and inverse Simpson diversity were observed from naive through CM, EM and EMRA. No ground truth was available to validate the repertoire findings for the naive and memory subsets. RNA-based TCR counts may be influenced by expression changes linked to T cell activation and differentiation. A clonotype was defined as a single alpha or beta chain sequence rather than as a paired alpha/beta receptor. TCR abundance followed a power law whose exponent differed between naive and memory subsets but was consistent across the three individuals.

Library preparation was by UMI-ligation and nested PCR. To cover both TRBC1 and TRBC2, the beta constant-region primer consisted of an equimolar mix of two oligonucleotides. A single-stranded oligonucleotide carrying the SP2 primer and a 12-nucleotide UMI was ligated to the 3' end of the cDNA by T4 RNA ligase 1. The ligated cDNA went through four rounds of PCR with nested alpha and beta constant-region primers together with the SP2 primer. Incubation of the ligation reaction lasted roughly 20-24 hours at 16 degrees C. To avoid over-amplification, PCR2 was usually performed as a SYBR Green qPCR and halted once a predetermined threshold was reached. All purifications after the first were performed with Agencourt AMPure XP magnetic beads. Library amounts were measured by Qubit and library quality was assessed on a TapeStation, where the main peak was expected at around 650 bp. Sequencing of the pooled libraries was done on an Illumina MiSeq using v2 2x251 paired-end kits, which typically yielded roughly 0.95-2.2 million reads per sample. Each sample's library went into the pool at approximately 4.2 nM, and about 4.5-7% PhiX was added to help with cluster recognition. The paper's processing steps were these. Using tag matching that tolerated one base-pair mismatch, Decombinator assigned V and J genes to FASTQ reads that had been processed by Demultiplexor. Collapsinator relied on UMIs to fix sequencing errors as well as frequency errors caused by PCR heterogeneity. CDR3Translator translated TCRs and extracted CDR3s from the conserved cysteine to the FGXG phenylalanine, flagging non-productive sequences. Repertoires were subsampled to equal numbers of UMI-defined TCRs before Gini, Shannon entropy and inverse Simpson indices were calculated. Power-law fits to clonotype abundance distributions were performed by maximum likelihood within the linear range. Similar UMI counts, unique TCR numbers and clonal distributions were obtained with the pipeline and with MIGEC on one naive CD8 sample. A set of several thousand CMV-associated CDR3 sequences, compiled from VDJdb and a published dataset, was used to search the repertoires. The public reads were run again by TCRdb, first through fastp at Q25 and then through MiXCR, and only productive beta chains were kept. When rows share a CDR3 protein, they turn into one entry using the most common DNA and genes. The V and J calls shown here were made by TCRdb, not taken from the authors' results. Counted in this sample were 70,000 to 95,000 distinct CDR3 sequences; 6% to 7.5% of them appeared once. The ten most abundant clones make up roughly 1.5% of the sample.

From the second PCR step onward, the TCR alpha chain libraries and the TCR beta chain libraries were amplified separately. The CMV status of each donor was determined by measuring IFNgamma production from CD4+ T cells after fresh PBMCs had been stimulated overnight with CMV viral lysate. Miltenyi beads were used first to positively select CD4 T cells, and CD8 T cells were then positively selected from the CD4-negative fraction. After staining for CD3, CD4, CD8, CD45RA, CD27 and a live/dead dye, cells were sorted on a BD Aria II into four subsets based on CD45RA and CD27. A few healthy volunteers provided blood, and the blood of each volunteer was split into CD4 and CD8 T cells and then into four differentiation subsets. Approximately 120 ml of peripheral blood was taken from each donor, and PBMC were separated by density-gradient centrifugation on Ficoll-Paque PLUS. Sorted cells were lysed in RLT buffer, and RNA was extracted with a Qiagen RNeasy kit and stored at -80°C.

In its sample, this clonotype was seen a few times. The antigen it recognizes is unknown. Base qualities were left out, and no much larger clone turns up one base away. From the cysteine up to the phenylalanine, the CDR3 has a length of 15 residues. The sequence is cut down to CDR3 DNA, 45 bases in frame from base 1. Cut back by 3 bases and 6 bases, the V and J ends lie 15 bases apart. The CDR1 and CDR2 encoded by the germline V gene (reference sequence) are LGHDT and YNNKEL. The rearrangement joined TRBV3-1 to TRBJ2-1, with the D call perhaps TRBD1 or TRBD2, as 7 bases match in each case. The sequence derives from a human donor in good health. Sequenced: central memory CD4+ T cells from blood. In light of the paper, this sample's cell subset or site label describes: central memory, CD45RA- CD27+. The encoded CDR3 is CASSHRRGEGNEQFF. The DNA sequence is given as TGTGCCAGCAGCCACCGCAGGGGGGAGGGCAATGAGCAGTTCTTC.